A single sample gave rise to the 27 T cell receptor beta chains below, sequenced in a study of T cell responses to AZD1222 COVID-19 vaccine. Generated by immunoSEQ multiplex PCR, the TCRdb table keeps only in-frame clones and is missing some. The repertoire holds more than 95,000 clones, with about 90% as singletons. Specimen: peripheral blood, collected on day 0 of AZD1222 vaccination. These receptor sequences come from an adult in good health.

This chain joins TRBV9 and TRBJ1-5; 8 bases line up with TRBD1. V shed 10 bases and J 1 base; nucleotides not matched to a gene: 4. This CDR3 has 13 amino acids. From germline, CDR1 is SGDLS and CDR2 YYNGEE. The CDR3 bases are TGTGCCCCTAGGACAGGGAGCAATCAGCCCCAGCATTTT. This sequence encodes CAPRTGSNQPQHF.

The chain employs TRBV10-1 and TRBJ1-6; the D is unclear. Germline-derived CDR1 and CDR2 are WNHNN and SYGVQD (reference sequence). The CDR3 consists of 16 residues. Trimming left V 0 bases short and J 3 bases short, with 9 bases between. The CDR3 here is CASSESRVRYNSPLHF. Written as DNA, the CDR3 is TGCGCCAGCAGTGAGTCAAGGGTCCGCTATAATTCACCCCTCCACTTT.

The chain links TRBV4-2 to TRBJ1-4; no firm D call. The CDR3 runs 16 residues. Trimming took 0 bases from V and 0 from J, leaving 8 bases between them. Germline lookup yields CDR1 LGHNA and CDR2 YNFKEQ. DNA of the CDR3: TGTGCCAGCAGCCAAGATAGAGCGTCAACTAATGAAAAACTGTTTTTT. This encodes CASSQDRASTNEKLFF.

This rearrangement joins TRBV5-6 to TRBJ1-1, with D possibly being TRBD1 (5 bases). The CDR3 contains 14 residues. V lost 1 base to trimming and J lost 1 base, with 8 bases between them. Germline lookup yields CDR1 SGHDT and CDR2 YYEEEE. The CDR3 DNA follows: TGTGCCAGCAGCTTGCTAGGGGAGAACACTGAAGCTTTCTTT. It encodes CASSLLGENTEAFF.

The genes are TRBV19 and TRBJ2-3; D not certain. Germline loops: CDR1 LNHDA, CDR2 SQIVND (reference sequence). V shed 5 bases and J shed 9 bases, with 15 bases lying between them. This CDR3 region has 13 residues. CDR3: CASSPDLVRTQYF. The CDR3 coding sequence is TGTGCCAGTAGTCCCGACTTAGTAAGGACGCAGTATTTT.

This clone was seen once. The rearrangement joins TRBV19 to TRBJ1-1; D gene unclear. The CDR3 totals 14 residues. The germline V and J ends were trimmed by 5 bases and 1 base, with 11 bases remaining between them. CDR1 and CDR2 from the germline V gene are LNHDA and SQIVND (reference sequence). CDR3 sequence (DNA): TGTGCCAGTAGTTTTAGGGAGGGGAACACTGAAGCTTTCTTT. Residues: CASSFREGNTEAFF.

V and J are TRBV4-1 and TRBJ1-2; D remains ambiguous. Between the trimmed V and J ends, which lost 2 bases and 12 bases, there was a span of 19 bases. The CDR3 sequence is 14 residues long. CDR1 is MGHRA and CDR2 is YSYEKL in the germline V gene. The CDR3 DNA follows: TGCGCCAGCAGCCAACAAGCTGTGTCCGGTGGGGACACCTTC. Its protein product is CASSQQAVSGGDTF.

This clone was counted a few times. The chain joins TRBV2 to TRBJ2-2, with 7 bases that match TRBD1. CDR1 is SNHLY, CDR2 FYNNEI, per germline. The CDR3 is 15 amino acids. The junction had 3 bases not matched to a gene; V was cut back by 4 bases and J by 1 base. CDR3 amino acids: CASSGTGRNTGELFF. The DNA of the CDR3 is TGTGCCAGCAGTGGGACAGGAAGGAACACCGGGGAGCTGTTTTTT.

The chain combines TRBV18 with TRBJ2-7; tentatively, D is TRBD2 (5 bases). V lost 3 bases to trimming and J lost 4 bases, with 10 bases between them. Germline CDR1 and CDR2: KGHSH and LQKENI. This CDR3 comprises 13 residues. The CDR3 DNA sequence: TGTGCCAGCTCACCGGCCGGGGAGTACGAGCAGTACTTC. This sequence encodes CASSPAGEYEQYF. Filled out from reference TRBV18 and TRBJ2-7, the complete variable domain reads NAGVMQNPRHLVRRRGQEARLRCSPMKGHSHVYWYRQLPEEGLKFMVYLQKENIIDESGMPKERFSAEFPKEGPSILRIQQVVRGDSAAYFCASSPAGEYEQYFGPGTRLTVT.

The J gene is TRBJ2-3, the V gene TRBV7-3; D may be TRBD1 or TRBD2 (7 bases each). V gave up 5 bases and J gave up 8 bases, with 20 bases separating them. The length of the CDR3 is 15 residues. Looked up from germline, CDR1 is SGHTA and CDR2 is FQGTGA. The CDR3 reads CASSGPGGALGTQYF. Written as DNA, the CDR3 is TGTGCCAGCAGCGGCCCAGGGGGGGCGTTGGGTACGCAGTATTTT.

The rearrangement uses TRBV30 and TRBJ1-6; the D is unclear. The CDR3 sequence is 13 residues long. V dropped 4 bases and J dropped 7 bases, with 11 bases sitting between them. CDR1 is GTSNPN, CDR2 SVGIG, per germline (reference sequence). CDR3 nucleotide sequence: TGTGCCTGGAAACCCCAGGTAAATTCACCCCTCCACTTT. Amino acids: CAWKPQVNSPLHF.

This clone was seen a few times. The rearrangement uses TRBV10-3 and TRBJ2-1; 9 bases match TRBD1. The V gene end was trimmed by 4 bases and the J gene end by 6 bases; junction bases not matched to a gene: 1. Germline V lookup: CDR1 ENHRY, CDR2 SYGVKD. CDR3 length equals 13 residues. In DNA, the CDR3 is TGTGCCATCAGTGGACAGGGGGGCAATGAGCAGTTCTTC. Residues: CAISGQGGNEQFF.

Comment on this clone: Mismatch with germline at one junction end may stem from a read error. V and J are TRBV6-5 and TRBJ1-2, with 7 bases lining up with TRBD1. In germline, CDR1 is MNHEY, CDR2 SVGAGI. The CDR3 length is 13 residues. CDR3 loop: CASSYGSGGQTAF. CDR3 in DNA: TGTGCCAGCAGTTACGGGTCCGGGGGACAGACAGCCTTC.

This chain joins TRBV18 and TRBJ2-5, with TRBD2 matching 9 bases. Germline V CDR1 and CDR2: KGHSH, LQKENI. CDR3 length: 18 residues. Losses at the gene ends were 2 bases for V and 1 base for J; bases not matched to a gene: 11. The CDR3 DNA sequence: TGTGCCAGCTCACCAAGACAGGGAGCGGGGGGATTCCAAGAGACCCAGTACTTC. Residues: CASSPRQGAGGFQETQYF.

This clone was seen just once. J is TRBJ2-5 and V is TRBV10-3; D might be TRBD1 or TRBD2, each matching 5 bases. The CDR3 runs 13 residues. Germline values: CDR1 ENHRY, CDR2 SYGVKD. Deletions cut 7 bases from V and 4 bases from J, with 13 bases between. The CDR3 DNA is TGTGCCATCAACCGGGACGAGAGAGAGACCCAGTACTTC. Its translation: CAINRDERETQYF.

The chain has TRBV5-1 and TRBJ2-6; TRBD2 might be the D (5 bases). This CDR3 is 18 amino acids long. The germline V gene encodes CDR1 SGHRS and CDR2 YFSETQ. Trimming removed 2 bases from V and 4 bases from J, with 19 bases in between. CDR3 in DNA: TGCGCCAGCAGCTTAAGTGAGAGGGATAGAGCGGGGGCCAACGTCCTGACTTTC. Translated, it gives CASSLSERDRAGANVLTF.

This clone was seen once. This chain links TRBV5-4 with TRBJ1-1; 12 nucleotides line up with TRBD1. The CDR3 has 13 residues. With 3 bases clipped from V and 8 bases from J, the junction kept 2 bases outside the gene matches. Germline CDR1 SGHNT, CDR2 YYREEE (reference sequence). CDR3 region: CASSWDRGPEAFF. The CDR3 nucleotides are TGTGCCAGCAGCTGGGACAGGGGGCCCGAAGCTTTCTTT.

The gene calls are TRBV5-5 and TRBJ2-1; D remains ambiguous. Germline loops: CDR1 SGHKS, CDR2 YYEKEE (reference sequence). The ends were cut back, 0 bases at V and 3 bases at J, with 4 bases in the middle. The CDR3 spans 13 residues. CDR3 loop: CASSLDGYNEQFF. CDR3 coding DNA: TGTGCCAGCAGCTTGGACGGCTACAATGAGCAGTTCTTC. Based on the CDR3 plus reference TRBV5-5 and TRBJ2-1, the full variable domain is DAGVTQSPTHLIKTRGQQVTLRCSPISGHKSVSWYQQVLGQGPQFIFQYYEKEERGRGNFPDRFSARQFPNYSSELNVNALLLGDSALYLCASSLDGYNEQFFGPGTRLTVL.

The V call is TRBV3-1 (or the pseudogene TRBV3-2), the J call TRBJ1-4; D may be TRBD1 (6 bases). Germline V gene lookup returns CDR1 LGHDT and CDR2 YNNKEL (reference sequence). V shed 4 bases and J shed 0 bases, with 9 bases lying between them. The CDR3 length is 15 residues. The CDR3 DNA reads TGTGCCAGCAGCCTCGGACAGACAACTAATGAAAAACTGTTTTTT. Its protein product is CASSLGQTTNEKLFF.

CDR3: CASSQGSGLNYGYTF. DNA for the CDR3: TGCGCCAGCAGCCAAGGATCGGGGCTAAACTATGGCTACACCTTC. The V and J genes are TRBV4-1 and TRBJ1-2, with D possibly being TRBD1 (5 bases). CDR1 is MGHRA and CDR2 is YSYEKL in the germline V gene. V lost 1 base, J lost 2 bases, and 11 bases lay in between. The CDR3 has 15 amino acids.

The chain carries TRBV19 and TRBJ1-5; the D gene is possibly TRBD1 (6 bases). V was cut by 3 bases and J by 3 bases, with 15 bases left in between. Germline CDR1 reads LNHDA; CDR2 reads SQIVND (reference sequence). The CDR3 length is 16 residues. The CDR3 bases are TGTGCCAGTAGTATTATGGGTGACAGGTTCAATCAGCCCCAGCATTTT. Its translation: CASSIMGDRFNQPQHF.

The V and J genes are TRBV19 and TRBJ1-2; D may be TRBD1 (6 bases). Trimming pared 5 bases from V and 3 bases from J, leaving 19 bases between. Germline-derived CDR1 and CDR2 are LNHDA and SQIVND (reference sequence). There are 16 residues in the CDR3. CDR3 coding DNA: TGTGCCAGTAGTGTTCAACTCCAGGGGTACGACTATGGCTACACCTTC. This gives the protein CASSVQLQGYDYGYTF.

The chain couples TRBV6-1 to TRBJ1-1; no definite D call. The V gene's germline CDR1 is MNHNS and CDR2 SASEGT. With 5 bases removed from V and 8 bases from J, the gap between germline ends came to 12 bases. The CDR3 sequence is 12 residues long. CDR3 protein: CASSPKTMEAFF. CDR3 in DNA: TGTGCCAGCAGTCCGAAGACCATGGAAGCTTTCTTT.

V is TRBV21-1 and J is TRBJ2-5; the listed D gene, TRBD2, was not tested against the DNA. TRBV21-1 is classified as a pseudogene. The CDR3 runs to 16 residues. CDR3 amino acids: CASSNGSGGPQETQYF. The CDR3 nucleotides are TGTGCCAGCAGCAACGGTAGCGGGGGCCCCCAAGAGACCCAGTACTTC.

This chain links TRBV18 with TRBJ1-4; D is perhaps TRBD1 (5 bases). The CDR3 has 14 residues. CDR1 is KGHSH, CDR2 LQKENI, per germline. Trimming took off 6 bases at V and 8 bases at J, with 16 bases between the two ends. CDR3 nucleotide sequence: TGTGCCAGCTCCCATGACAGTAGGCGCGAAAAACTGTTTTTT. Translated, it gives CASSHDSRREKLFF.

The CDR3 bases are TGTGCCAGCAGCAGAGGGGATACGCAGTATTTT. Its protein is CASSRGDTQYF. The chain combines TRBV5-6 with TRBJ2-3; possible D gene TRBD2, 5 bases. CDR1 and CDR2 (germline): SGHDT, YYEEEE. The V end was cut by 4 bases, the J end by 6 bases, with 6 bases between. The CDR3 is made up of 11 amino acids.

This rearrangement joins TRBV28 to TRBJ1-5; D possibly corresponds to TRBD1 (5 bases). The CDR3 runs 15 residues. V dropped 2 bases and J dropped 3 bases, with 11 bases sitting between them. In germline, CDR1 is MDHEN, CDR2 SYDVKM. CDR3 DNA sequence: TGTGCCAGCAGTTTACCGCAGGGAAACAATCAGCCCCAGCATTTT. This codes for CASSLPQGNNQPQHF.